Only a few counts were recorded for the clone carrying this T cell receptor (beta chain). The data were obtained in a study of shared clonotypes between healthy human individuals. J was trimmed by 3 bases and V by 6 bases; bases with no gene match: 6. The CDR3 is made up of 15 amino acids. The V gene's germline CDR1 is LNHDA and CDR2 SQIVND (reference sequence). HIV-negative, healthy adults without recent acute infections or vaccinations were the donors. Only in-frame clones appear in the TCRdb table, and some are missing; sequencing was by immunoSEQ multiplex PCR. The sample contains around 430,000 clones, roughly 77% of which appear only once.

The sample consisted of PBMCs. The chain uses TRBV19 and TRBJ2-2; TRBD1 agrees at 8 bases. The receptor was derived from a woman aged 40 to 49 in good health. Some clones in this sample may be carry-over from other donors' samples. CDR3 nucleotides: TGTGCCAGTAGGACCCAGGGGGCGGACACCGGGGAGCTGTTTTTT. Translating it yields CASRTQGADTGELFF.